This is a list of T cell receptor beta chains from one sample in a study of T cells after yellow fever vaccination. MiXCR was run by TCRdb on the 5' RACE reads, yielding one entry per CDR3 protein. In the table there are roughly 310,000 distinct CDR3 sequences, roughly 4% of which are singletons. The sample here was PBMCs, taken on the day of the yellow fever booster vaccination. These receptor sequences come from a young man who received the YFV17D yellow fever vaccine. Each CDR3 is given with its conserved first and last residue. Each record gives: clone size, J gene, D gene, V gene, CDR3 DNA, CDR3 protein. The D gene is left open where the match is weak. Clone size is not always given. Where it is, it says once, few, many or a class for expanded clones.

>NA|TRBJ1-6|NA|TRBV3-1
TGTGCCAGCAGCCAAGAGGGCCGTGAGGGGGGATCACCCCTCCACTTT
CASSQEGREGGSPLHF
>many|TRBJ2-4|NA|TRBV28
TGTGCCAGCAGTTTTGGTCCCGGGCACTCCCTTGGCAAAAACATTCAGTACTTC
CASSFGPGHSLGKNIQYF
>many|TRBJ1-2|NA|TRBV7-9
TGTGCCAGCAGCTTGTGGTCAGCCGCTGACTATGGCTACACCTTC
CASSLWSAADYGYTF
>many|TRBJ1-4|TRBD1|TRBV7-2
TGTGCCAGCAGCAGGGACAGGGATACTGAAAAACTGTTTTTT
CASSRDRDTEKLFF
>many|TRBJ1-1|NA|TRBV11-2
TGTGCCAGCAGCCCCCGTTGGGATGAAGCTTTCTTT
CASSPRWDEAFF
>few|TRBJ2-1|NA|TRBV24-1
TGTGCCACCAGTGATTCCTACGGGGGCTCCTACAATGAGCAGTTCTTC
CATSDSYGGSYNEQFF
>many|TRBJ2-1|TRBD2|TRBV6-2/TRBV6-3
TGTGCCAGCAGTTACCCTAGCGGGGGGAAGAATGAGCAGTTCTTC
CASSYPSGGKNEQFF
>many|TRBJ1-1|NA|TRBV5-1
TGCGCCAGCAGCACCGGTTCAGCCAGCACTGAAGCTTTCTTT
CASSTGSASTEAFF
>NA|TRBJ1-1|NA|TRBV4-1
TGCGCCAGCAGCCAACCTCAAGGGGGGAACACTGAAGCTTTCTTT
CASSQPQGGNTEAFF
>NA|TRBJ2-5|TRBD1|TRBV6-6
TGTGCCAGCATTCGGGGACAGGGGGCAAGGGAGACCCAGTACTTC
CASIRGQGARETQYF
>few|TRBJ1-2|NA|TRBV6-2/TRBV6-3
TGTGCCAGCAGTTACTCGACGGCTTCAGGAGGCTACACCTTC
CASSYSTASGGYTF
>many|TRBJ1-2|NA|TRBV7-9
TGTGCCAGCAGCCGGATAACCGACGGCTACACCTTC
CASSRITDGYTF
>many|TRBJ1-1|NA|TRBV7-2
TGTGCCAGCAGCTTGAGCGAAACTGAAGCTTTCTTT
CASSLSETEAFF
>few|TRBJ2-6|NA|TRBV4-1
TGCGCCAGCAGCCAATCGACAGGCGTCTCTGGGGCCAACGTCCTGACTTTC
CASSQSTGVSGANVLTF
>many|TRBJ1-1|NA|TRBV7-9
TGTGCCAGCGGCCTCTTACTAGGGATGGGGCACACTGAAGCTTTCTTT
CASGLLLGMGHTEAFF
>NA|TRBJ2-1|NA|TRBV6-2/TRBV6-3
TGTGCCAGCAGTTACAGGGACCCCTACAATGAGCAGTTCTTC
CASSYRDPYNEQFF
>many|TRBJ2-7|TRBD1|TRBV6-6
TGTGCCAGCAGTTACTCGGGGCCCCAGGGGGTTTACCACGAGCAGTACTTC
CASSYSGPQGVYHEQYF
>many|TRBJ2-3|NA|TRBV29-1
TGCAGCGTTGGGTCCGGGCCCCCGGGTAGCACAGATACGCAGTATTTT
CSVGSGPPGSTDTQYF
>NA|TRBJ2-6|NA|TRBV19
TGTGCCAGTACCACCTCTGCCGTCTCTGGGGCCAACGTCCTGACTTTC
CASTTSAVSGANVLTF
>many|TRBJ2-5|NA|TRBV6-5
TGTGCCAGCAGTTCCTTTTGGTCTTCCGGACAGTGGGGAGAGACCCAGTACTTC
CASSSFWSSGQWGETQYF
>many|TRBJ2-1|NA|TRBV6-5
TGTGCCAGCAGGGATCAGAGCTACAATGAGCAGTTCTTC
CASRDQSYNEQFF
>few|TRBJ1-2|TRBD1|TRBV5-1
TGCGCCAGCAGCCCGCTTAACTCCGGGACAGGGCATCGTGAAACCTTC
CASSPLNSGTGHRETF
>few|TRBJ2-5|NA|TRBV7-6
TGTGCCAGCAGCTTAGGCCGGACAGTCCAAGAGACCCAGTACTTC
CASSLGRTVQETQYF
>few|TRBJ2-4|TRBD2|TRBV7-2
TGTGCCAGCAGCTGGGGAGGGGTGGGGAACATTCAGTACTTC
CASSWGGVGNIQYF
>few|TRBJ2-1|NA|TRBV12-3/TRBV12-4
TGTGCCAGCAGTTCCGGGGGGCCCCAAAATGAGCAGTTCTTC
CASSSGGPQNEQFF
>many|TRBJ2-7|NA|TRBV7-6
TGTGCCAGCAGCTTAGACTTTCTGTCCTACGAGCAGTACTTC
CASSLDFLSYEQYF
>NA|TRBJ2-7|NA|TRBV29-1
TGCAGCGTTGAAGGGGCAGCGGGACAGCCCGCCTACGAGCAGTACTTC
CSVEGAAGQPAYEQYF
>many|TRBJ1-5|NA|TRBV20-1
TGCAGTGCTAGACGGGGCACAGGGAATCAGCCCCAGCATTTT
CSARRGTGNQPQHF
>many|TRBJ2-3|TRBD2|TRBV5-4
TGTGCCAGCAGCATGCGACTAGCGGGGGGGACAGATACGCAGTATTTT
CASSMRLAGGTDTQYF
>few|TRBJ1-1|TRBD1|TRBV6-5
TGTGCCAGCAGTTCACAGGGGTGGAGCACTGAAGCTTTCTTT
CASSSQGWSTEAFF
>many|TRBJ1-5|NA|TRBV19
TGTGCCAGTAGTATATTCAGGTCAAGCAATCAGCCCCAGCATTTT
CASSIFRSSNQPQHF
>many|TRBJ2-6|NA|TRBV5-1
TGCGCCAGCAGCTTGCCTGGGGGATCTGGGGCCAACGTCCTGACTTTC
CASSLPGGSGANVLTF
>few|TRBJ1-1|TRBD1|TRBV18
TGTGCCAGCTCACGCAACAGGGGGCGAGGGGGGACTGAAGCTTTCTTT
CASSRNRGRGGTEAFF
>NA|TRBJ2-5|NA|TRBV24-1
TGTGCCACCAGTGAACCTGGACAGCCACGGACCCAGTACTTC
CATSEPGQPRTQYF
>few|TRBJ2-3|NA|TRBV7-2
TGTGCCAGCAGCTTCTTGTGGTCCACAGATACGCAGTATTTT
CASSFLWSTDTQYF
>few|TRBJ2-4|NA|TRBV6-5
TGTGCCAGCAGTTACGCGCCTCTAGCCAAAAACATTCAGTACTTC
CASSYAPLAKNIQYF
>NA|TRBJ2-5|NA|TRBV2
TGTGCCAGCGGGATGGACACCCAAGAGACCCAGTACTTC
CASGMDTQETQYF
>many|TRBJ1-5|NA|TRBV4-3
TGCGCCAGCAGCCAAGGGAGGCCCACAGAGGACAATCAGCCCCAGCATTTT
CASSQGRPTEDNQPQHF
>NA|TRBJ1-2|NA|TRBV6-5
TGTGCCAGCCTCGCGCCAGGGCTCGTCAACTATGGCTACACCTTC
CASLAPGLVNYGYTF
>many|TRBJ2-7|TRBD2|TRBV5-1
TGCGCCAGCAGAGTCGGACTAGCAAGCTCCTACGAGCAGTACTTC
CASRVGLASSYEQYF
>many|TRBJ2-2|NA|TRBV6-2/TRBV6-3
TGTGCCAGCAGTTTGTCGGAGATCGGGGAGCTGTTTTTT
CASSLSEIGELFF
>few|TRBJ1-6|NA|TRBV7-2
TGTGCCAGCAGCTTAGGTTCTCCCGAGGGATTCTATAATTCACCCCTCCACTTT
CASSLGSPEGFYNSPLHF
>few|TRBJ2-2|NA|TRBV2
TGTGCCAGCGTTGAAGGGGGGAGGACCGGGGAGCTGTTTTTT
CASVEGGRTGELFF
>many|TRBJ2-5|NA|TRBV20-1
TGCAGTGCCCCCCCAGCATTTCGGGTTTCGGGAGAGACCCAGTACTTC
CSAPPAFRVSGETQYF
>many|TRBJ1-6|NA|TRBV7-2
TGTGCCAGCAGCAGACCCAAGAACGGTTTTTCGTATAATTCACCCCTCCACTTT
CASSRPKNGFSYNSPLHF
>many|TRBJ1-2|NA|TRBV20-1
TGCAGTGCTAGAGGCGGCGGGGGTGGCTACACCTTC
CSARGGGGGYTF
>many|TRBJ1-6|NA|TRBV12-3/TRBV12-4
TGTGCCAGCAGTTTAGATCCATATCGGGTCTCACCCCTCCACTTT
CASSLDPYRVSPLHF